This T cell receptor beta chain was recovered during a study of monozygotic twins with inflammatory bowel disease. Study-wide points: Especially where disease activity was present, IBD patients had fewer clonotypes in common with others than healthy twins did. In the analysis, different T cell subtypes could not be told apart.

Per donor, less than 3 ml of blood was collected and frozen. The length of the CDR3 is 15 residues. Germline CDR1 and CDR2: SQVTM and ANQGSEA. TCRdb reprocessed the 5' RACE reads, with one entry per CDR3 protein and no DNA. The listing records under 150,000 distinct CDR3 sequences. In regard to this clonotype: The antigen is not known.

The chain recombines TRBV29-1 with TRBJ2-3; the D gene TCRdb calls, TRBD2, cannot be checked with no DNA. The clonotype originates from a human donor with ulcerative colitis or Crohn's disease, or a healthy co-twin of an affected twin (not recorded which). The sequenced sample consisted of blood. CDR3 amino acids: CSVESSGGWTDTQYF.